The source of this T cell receptor beta chain is a study of cytomegalovirus exposure and HLA in healthy donors. General study points: Among the CMV-associated chains, three were confirmed in vitro as specific for CMV antigens. Researchers catalogued over 150 TCR beta chains as cytomegalovirus-associated. As was reported, the classifier diagnosed cytomegalovirus status with high specificity and sensitivity.

Data came from immunoSEQ multiplex PCR; TCRdb stores just in-frame clones and leaves some out. The table includes 180,000 or so clones, roughly nine tenths detected once. V lost 0 bases and J 0 bases, leaving 6 bases between the germline ends. This CDR3 contains 14 residues. Germline CDR1 SGDLS, CDR2 YYNGEE. In the case of this clone: As yet, its antigen is unknown.

This TCR was recovered from a young man in good health and CMV-seropositive. The specimen sequenced was PBMCs. The chain joins TRBV9 to TRBJ1-1; D gene ambiguous. The CDR3 reads CASSVGAMNTEAFF. The CDR3 bases are TGTGCCAGCAGCGTAGGGGCTATGAACACTGAAGCTTTCTTT. Using reference TRBV9 and TRBJ1-1 for the parts outside the CDR3, the full variable domain is DSGVTQTPKHLITATGQRVTLRCSPRSGDLSVYWYQQSLDQGLQFLIQYYNGEERAKGNILERFSAQQFPDLHSELNLSSLELGDSALYFCASSVGAMNTEAFFGQGTRLTVV.